The clone carrying this T cell receptor beta chain occurred a few times. Antigen specificity is unknown. The data are from a study of beta chain features in type 1 diabetes. General study results and limits: Healthy donors had naive, central memory and Treg TCRB repertoires that appeared less similar than those seen among patients.

The CDR3 loop spans 14 amino acids. Trimming removed 2 bases at V and 4 bases at J, with 11 bases between. Germline V gene sequence: CDR1 MDHEN, CDR2 SYDVKM. Expressed TCRB transcripts were sequenced because the entire RNA isolate underwent reverse transcription. Approximately 1 million reads, on average, came from each of the stem cell-like memory T cell samples. Using immunoSEQ multiplex PCR, the repertoire was profiled, and TCRdb retains in-frame clones only, with some absent. The table records about 110,000 clones, 40% of them present only once. The chain joins TRBV28 to TRBJ1-1, with D hard to call. The sequenced material came from stem cell memory CD4+ T cells from blood. The source of this sequence is a woman aged 18-29 years in good health. This chain's CDR3 is CASSLRGVGTEAFF. The CDR3 region has the DNA TGTGCCAGCAGTTTACGCGGGGTCGGCACTGAAGCTTTCTTT.